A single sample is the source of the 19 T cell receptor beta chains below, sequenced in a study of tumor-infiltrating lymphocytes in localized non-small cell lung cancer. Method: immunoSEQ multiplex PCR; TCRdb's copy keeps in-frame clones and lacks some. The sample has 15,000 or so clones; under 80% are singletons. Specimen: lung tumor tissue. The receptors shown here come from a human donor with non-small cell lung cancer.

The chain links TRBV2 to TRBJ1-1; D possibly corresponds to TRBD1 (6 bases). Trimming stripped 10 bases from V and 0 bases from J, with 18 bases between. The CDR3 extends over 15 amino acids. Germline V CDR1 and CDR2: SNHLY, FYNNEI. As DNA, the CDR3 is TGTGCCAACCGACAGGAAGGGGGGGTGAACACTGAAGCTTTCTTT. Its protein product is CANRQEGGVNTEAFF.

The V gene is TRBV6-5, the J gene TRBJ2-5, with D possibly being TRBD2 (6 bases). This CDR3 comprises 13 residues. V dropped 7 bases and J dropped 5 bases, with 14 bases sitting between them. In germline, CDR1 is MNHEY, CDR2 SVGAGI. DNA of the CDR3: TGTGCCAGCACCACTAGTGGGGGGGAGACCCAGTACTTC. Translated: CASTTSGGETQYF.

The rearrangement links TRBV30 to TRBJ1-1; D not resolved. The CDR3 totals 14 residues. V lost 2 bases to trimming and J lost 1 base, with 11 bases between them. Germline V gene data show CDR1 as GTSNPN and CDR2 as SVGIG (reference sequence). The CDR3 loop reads CAWSPWRGNTEAFF. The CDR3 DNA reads TGTGCCTGGAGTCCCTGGCGGGGGAACACTGAAGCTTTCTTT.

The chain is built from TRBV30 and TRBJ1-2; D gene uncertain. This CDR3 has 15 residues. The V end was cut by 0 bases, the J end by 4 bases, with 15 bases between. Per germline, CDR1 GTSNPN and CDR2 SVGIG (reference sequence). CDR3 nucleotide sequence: TGTGCCTGGAGTGTAACGACCCCACGGAGCTATGGCTACACCTTC. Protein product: CAWSVTTPRSYGYTF.

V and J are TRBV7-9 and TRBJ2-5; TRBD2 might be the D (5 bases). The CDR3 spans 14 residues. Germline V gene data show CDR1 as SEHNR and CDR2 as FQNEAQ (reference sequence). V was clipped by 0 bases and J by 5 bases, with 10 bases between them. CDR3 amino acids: CASSLATGGETQYF. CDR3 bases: TGTGCCAGCAGCTTAGCGACCGGCGGGGAGACCCAGTACTTC.

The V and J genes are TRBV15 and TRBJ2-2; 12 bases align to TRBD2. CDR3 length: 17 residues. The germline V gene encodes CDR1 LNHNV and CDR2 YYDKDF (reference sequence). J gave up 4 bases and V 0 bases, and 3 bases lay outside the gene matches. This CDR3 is CATSRDGLAGPTGELFF. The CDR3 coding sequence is TGTGCCACCAGCAGAGATGGACTAGCGGGACCCACCGGGGAGCTGTTTTTT.

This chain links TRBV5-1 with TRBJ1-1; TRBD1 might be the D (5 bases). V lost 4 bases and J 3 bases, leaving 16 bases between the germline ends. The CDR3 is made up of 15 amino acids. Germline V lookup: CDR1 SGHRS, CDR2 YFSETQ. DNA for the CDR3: TGCGCCAGCAGCCCCCTTGGACTGGGGGACACTGAAGCTTTCTTT. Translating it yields CASSPLGLGDTEAFF.

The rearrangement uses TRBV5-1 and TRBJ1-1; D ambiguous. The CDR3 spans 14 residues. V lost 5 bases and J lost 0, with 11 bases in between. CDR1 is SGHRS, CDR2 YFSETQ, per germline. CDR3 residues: CASRAHIMNTEAFF. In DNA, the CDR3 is TGCGCCAGCAGGGCACATATCATGAACACTGAAGCTTTCTTT.

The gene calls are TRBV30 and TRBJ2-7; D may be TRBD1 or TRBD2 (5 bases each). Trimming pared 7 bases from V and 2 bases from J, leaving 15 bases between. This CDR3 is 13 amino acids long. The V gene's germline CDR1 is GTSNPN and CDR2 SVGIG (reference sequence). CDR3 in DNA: TGTGCCTCGACCCCCAGGGAGACCTACGAGCAGTACTTC. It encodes CASTPRETYEQYF.

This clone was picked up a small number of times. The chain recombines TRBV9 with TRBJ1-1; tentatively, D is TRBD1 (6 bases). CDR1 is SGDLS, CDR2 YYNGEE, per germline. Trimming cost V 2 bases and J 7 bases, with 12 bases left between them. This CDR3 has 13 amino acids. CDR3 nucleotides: TGTGCCAGCAGCGTTACAGGGTATGATGAAGCTTTCTTT. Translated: CASSVTGYDEAFF.

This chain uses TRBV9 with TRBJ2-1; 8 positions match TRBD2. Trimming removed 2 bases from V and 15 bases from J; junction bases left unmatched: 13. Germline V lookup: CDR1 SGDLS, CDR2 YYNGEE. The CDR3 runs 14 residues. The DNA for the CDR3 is TGTGCCAGCAGCGTTCAGAGCGGGAGTAAGGAGTGGTTCTTC. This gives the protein CASSVQSGSKEWFF.

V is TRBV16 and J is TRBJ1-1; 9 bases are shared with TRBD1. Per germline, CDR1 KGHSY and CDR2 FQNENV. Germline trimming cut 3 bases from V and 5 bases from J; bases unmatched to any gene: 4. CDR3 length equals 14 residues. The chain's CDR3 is CASSQRQGGTEAFF. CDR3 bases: TGTGCCAGCAGCCAGCGACAGGGGGGAACTGAAGCTTTCTTT.

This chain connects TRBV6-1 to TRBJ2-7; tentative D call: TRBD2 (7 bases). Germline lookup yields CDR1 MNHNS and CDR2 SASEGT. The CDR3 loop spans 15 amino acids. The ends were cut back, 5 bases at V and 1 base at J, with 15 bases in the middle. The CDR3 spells CASSKGGRVSYEQYF. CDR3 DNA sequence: TGTGCCAGCAGTAAGGGGGGGAGGGTATCCTACGAGCAGTACTTC.

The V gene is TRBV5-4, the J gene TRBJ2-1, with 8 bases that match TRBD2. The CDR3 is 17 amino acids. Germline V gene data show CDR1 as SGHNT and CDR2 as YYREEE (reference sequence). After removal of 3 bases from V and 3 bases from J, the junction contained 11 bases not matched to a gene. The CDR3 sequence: CASSSPVGLAGYNEQFF. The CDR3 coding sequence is TGTGCCAGCAGCTCTCCGGTCGGGCTAGCGGGCTACAATGAGCAGTTCTTC. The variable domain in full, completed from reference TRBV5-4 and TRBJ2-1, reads ETGVTQSPTHLIKTRGQQVTLRCSSQSGHNTVSWYQQALGQGPQFIFQYYREEENGRGNFPPRFSGLQFPNYSSELNVNALELDDSALYLCASSSPVGLAGYNEQFFGPGTRLTVL.

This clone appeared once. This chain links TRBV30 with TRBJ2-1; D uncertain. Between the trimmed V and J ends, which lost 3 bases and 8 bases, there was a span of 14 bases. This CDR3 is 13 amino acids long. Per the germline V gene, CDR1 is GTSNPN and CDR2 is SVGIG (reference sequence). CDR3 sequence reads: CAWRLHLEDEQFF. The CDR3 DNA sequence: TGTGCCTGGAGGCTGCACCTTGAGGATGAGCAGTTCTTC.

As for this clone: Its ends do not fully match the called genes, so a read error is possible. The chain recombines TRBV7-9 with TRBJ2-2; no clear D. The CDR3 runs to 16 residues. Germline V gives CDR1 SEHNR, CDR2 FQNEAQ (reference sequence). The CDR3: CASSPRAGQNTGELFF. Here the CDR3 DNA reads TGTGCTAGCAGCCCCCGAGCCGGGCAGAACACCGGGGAGCTGTTTTTT.

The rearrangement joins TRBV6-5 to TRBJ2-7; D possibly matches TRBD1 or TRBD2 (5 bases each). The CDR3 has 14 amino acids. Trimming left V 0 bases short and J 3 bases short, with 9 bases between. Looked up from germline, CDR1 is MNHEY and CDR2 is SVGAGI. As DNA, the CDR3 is TGTGCCAGCAGTTACTCGAGAGGGGACTACGAGCAGTACTTC. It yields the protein CASSYSRGDYEQYF.

The chain's CDR3 is CASSLGAAGELFF. For the CDR3, the DNA is TGTGCCAGCAGCTTAGGTGCGGCCGGGGAGCTGTTTTTT. The chain is built from TRBV7-2 and TRBJ2-2; D unresolved. Trimming took 1 base from V and 6 from J, leaving 6 bases between them. Germline V gene data show CDR1 as SGHTA and CDR2 as FQGNSA. This CDR3 is built from 13 residues.

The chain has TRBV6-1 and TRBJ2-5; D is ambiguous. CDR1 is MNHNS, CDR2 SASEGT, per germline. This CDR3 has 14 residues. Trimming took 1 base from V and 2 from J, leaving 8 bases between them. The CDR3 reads CASSEVGRQETQYF. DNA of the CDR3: TGTGCCAGCAGTGAAGTCGGCAGGCAAGAGACCCAGTACTTC.